A selection of T cell receptor beta chains follows, all from one sample in a study of graft-versus-host responses after intestinal transplantation. The table came from immunoSEQ multiplex PCR; TCRdb's copy has only in-frame clones and leaves some out. The sample lists over 100,000 clones, 85% to 95% occurring once. What these receptors recognize is not known. The input for sequencing was unstimulated CD8+ T cells sorted from spleen or lymph node cells, taken before transplant. These receptors were obtained from a human donor who was the organ donor for an intestinal transplant. The CDR3 runs from the conserved cysteine through the conserved F or W. A D gene is named only where the DNA matches it firmly.

v_call: TRBV30
d_call: TRBD2
cdr3_aa: CAWIGLAGGKGEQFF

v_call: TRBV25-1
d_call: NA
cdr3_aa: CASSANTEAFF

v_call: TRBV27
d_call: NA
cdr3_aa: CASSLSGDPNTEAFF

v_call: TRBV28
d_call: NA
cdr3_aa: CASSFRVVDEQYF

v_call: TRBV7-9
d_call: NA
cdr3_aa: CASSLPVGLNTEAFF

v_call: TRBV11-2
d_call: NA
cdr3_aa: CASSLNPDGSGANVLTF

v_call: TRBV10-3
d_call: NA
cdr3_aa: CAISDRNTIYF

v_call: TRBV27
d_call: NA
cdr3_aa: CASSLGQGEQPQHF

v_call: TRBV30
d_call: NA
cdr3_aa: CAWSRPRDEQYF

v_call: TRBV5-7
d_call: NA
cdr3_aa: CASSLGQLGYTF

v_call: TRBV7-9
d_call: NA
cdr3_aa: CASSSGTNEQFF

v_call: TRBV27
d_call: NA
cdr3_aa: CASRTLANEQFF

v_call: TRBV29-1
d_call: NA
cdr3_aa: CSVEVRASMETQYF

v_call: TRBV4-3
d_call: NA
cdr3_aa: CASSQVAGGPTNEQFF

v_call: TRBV14
d_call: NA
cdr3_aa: CASSRDSYGYTF

v_call: TRBV4-1
d_call: TRBD2
cdr3_aa: CASSQVTSGRNEQYF

v_call: TRBV4-1
d_call: NA
cdr3_aa: CASSQDARVVTF

v_call: TRBV28
d_call: TRBD2
cdr3_aa: CASRLGTSGRNEQFF

v_call: TRBV27
d_call: TRBD1
cdr3_aa: CASSPFRRDRDFYGYTF

v_call: TRBV11-2
d_call: NA
cdr3_aa: CASSLSEAEQFF

v_call: TRBV29-1
d_call: TRBD2
cdr3_aa: CSVEPTGLAGDRRTQYF

v_call: TRBV6-7
d_call: NA
cdr3_aa: CASSFREKLFF

v_call: TRBV2
d_call: TRBD2
cdr3_aa: CASSDPVAGVGTDTQYF

v_call: TRBV2
d_call: NA
cdr3_aa: CASIQRSGEQYF

v_call: TRBV6-1
d_call: NA
cdr3_aa: CASSLDGTENYGYTF

v_call: TRBV7-9
d_call: NA
cdr3_aa: CASSFKSGRSRDTQYF

v_call: TRBV2
d_call: NA
cdr3_aa: CASSGFWREQYF

v_call: TRBV5-1
d_call: TRBD2
cdr3_aa: CASSSGLAGPYEQYF

v_call: TRBV7-9
d_call: TRBD2
cdr3_aa: CASSSPSGSIHEQYF

v_call: TRBV6-6
d_call: TRBD1
cdr3_aa: CASSQAGTGSEQYF

v_call: TRBV5-6
d_call: NA
cdr3_aa: CASSLAGGNYEQYF

v_call: TRBV5-1
d_call: NA
cdr3_aa: CASSLGSGDEQYF

v_call: TRBV29-1
d_call: NA
cdr3_aa: CSVDRGSGYGYTF

v_call: TRBV4-1
d_call: NA
cdr3_aa: CASSQLGATGELFF

v_call: TRBV19
d_call: TRBD2
cdr3_aa: CASSPSGVYNEQFF

v_call: TRBV2
d_call: TRBD2
cdr3_aa: CASSEGGLESYEQYF

v_call: TRBV10-1
d_call: NA
cdr3_aa: CASSAMTDTQYF

v_call: TRBV23-1
d_call: TRBD1
cdr3_aa: CARYRGTYEQYF

v_call: TRBV9
d_call: NA
cdr3_aa: CASSVVTYEQYF

v_call: TRBV6-5
d_call: TRBD1
cdr3_aa: CASSVTGVPYGYTF

v_call: TRBV5-1
d_call: TRBD2
cdr3_aa: CASSWRLAGGETQYF

v_call: TRBV9
d_call: NA
cdr3_aa: CASSPPSYEQYF

v_call: TRBV28
d_call: NA
cdr3_aa: CASSLRGDYEQYF

v_call: TRBV27
d_call: NA
cdr3_aa: CASSLFEGRGTGELFF

v_call: TRBV4-1
d_call: NA
cdr3_aa: CASSQLRTGTYEQYF

v_call: TRBV19
d_call: NA
cdr3_aa: CASSIAMAGQHEAFF

v_call: TRBV30
d_call: NA
cdr3_aa: CAWWAAYSTDTQYF

v_call: TRBV21-1
d_call: NA
cdr3_aa: CASSKGGFYGHQPQHF

v_call: TRBV5-1
d_call: NA
cdr3_aa: CASRGSSYEQYF

v_call: TRBV27
d_call: NA
cdr3_aa: CASSLGPRGTEAFF

v_call: TRBV21-1
d_call: NA
cdr3_aa: CASSGFSARGLGTQYF

v_call: TRBV27
d_call: NA
cdr3_aa: CASSPQNPGLRLYEQYF

v_call: TRBV19
d_call: NA
cdr3_aa: CASSVFDRPDQPQHF

v_call: TRBV13
d_call: TRBD1
cdr3_aa: CASSTRDRDTGELFF

v_call: TRBV4-3
d_call: NA
cdr3_aa: CASSHFTGELFF

v_call: TRBV9
d_call: NA
cdr3_aa: CASSLTSGGEQYF

v_call: TRBV5-5
d_call: NA
cdr3_aa: CASSLAGHPTYEQYF

v_call: TRBV7-6
d_call: TRBD2
cdr3_aa: CASSPGTSGSNEQFF

v_call: TRBV13
d_call: NA
cdr3_aa: CASSLGSRHWGETQYF